This T cell receptor (beta chain) was identified during a study of beta chain features in type 1 diabetes (dated by TCRdb to 2016 to 2018). Background on the whole study: Patients and healthy donors did not differ in mean age, gender distribution, total cell number or subset yield. A total of 85 million to 140 million sorted cells were examined across all samples, and a strong correlation was observed between cell number per subset and RNA yield. The study compared the TCRB repertoires of sorted circulating CD4+ T cell subsets in recently diagnosed type 1 diabetes patients with those in matched healthy donors. Whereas all 30 or so donors provided naive and central memory subsets, regulatory and stem cell-like memory subsets were isolated from just 8 patients and about 8 healthy donors. General conclusions and limits of the study: Fewer insertions and more nucleotide deletions at VDJ recombination sites were observed in patients with type 1 diabetes, implying thymic rearrangement abnormalities. A moderate but significant shortening of TCRB CDR3 length was observed in type 1 diabetes patients in all four CD4+ subsets. Naive, central memory and regulatory TCRB repertoires appeared to be more similar among patients than among healthy donors. Because cDNA was sequenced instead of genomic DNA, highly expressing activated cells could be over-represented, though the groups showed no difference in activation or CD3 levels. PCR may preferentially amplify shorter templates, but because patient and control samples were amplified and corrected together, any resulting skew would affect both groups equally. Only small numbers of individuals were included in the HLA sub-analyses, which left unresolved whether HLA type had any influence on TCRB rearrangement.

The entire isolated RNA was reverse transcribed using the High Capacity cDNA Reverse Transcription Kit, and thus expressed TCRB transcripts were sequenced. Deep immunoSEQ sequencing was performed on naive, central memory and regulatory T cell samples, with an average of roughly 4 million total reads per sample. Sorted cells were lysed in RLT buffer and RNA was extracted with DNase-treated RNeasy Micro or Mini kits, depending on cell number. Each cell subset was processed separately to prevent cross-contamination, with patient and healthy donor samples processed together. TCRB sequences were amplified from cDNA with the immunoSEQ multiplex PCR, producing 87-bp fragments spanning the CDR3 region. The amplicons were sequenced using the Illumina HiSeq platform. In the paper's pipeline: PCR bias was corrected computationally using synthetic template baselines, and reads within Hamming distance 2 were collapsed, with unmergeable singletons discarded. Reads were aligned against IMGT to assign V, D and J genes, CDR3 length and insertions or deletions at six rearrangement sites. Within each subset, clonotype counts were normalized to sorted cell number, and only after that were true diversity and Gini coefficients computed with the tcR R package. Repertoire sharing was quantified using the overlap coefficient calculated on TCRB nucleotide sequences. TCRdb re-hosts the immuneACCESS table, in-frame sequences only. Its copies lack some clones; in the studies checked, an unresolved V gene accounts for under half of them, and the cause for the rest is not known. The V and J calls and the clone size are those of that table, but D and trimming were determined from the DNA. For this sample the table gives around 56,000 clones, of which 52% were detected only once. The top ten constitute roughly 2.5% of the sample.

In regard to this clone: Its antigen is not yet known. Base quality data are lacking; no much larger clone is found one base away.

The germline V gene encodes CDR1 SGDLS and CDR2 YYNGEE. Including the terminal cysteine and phenylalanine, the CDR3 comprises 16 residues. Only the CDR3 DNA stays, 48 bases, in frame from base 1. The V end gives up 0 bases and the J end 4 bases, leaving 6 bases in the junction not matched to a gene. Each donor gave one peripheral blood draw, around 100 mL on average, collected into heparinised tubes. A BD FACSAria II and a panel including CD45RO, CCR7, CD25, CD127, CD95 and CD27 were used to sort naive, central memory, regulatory and stem cell-like memory CD4+ T cells. All sorted populations exceeded 95% purity. PBMCs were separated immediately by Lymphoprep density gradient centrifugation and were stained directly, without being cultured. So that batch effects would be minimized, each experiment stained and sorted samples in pairs, pairing one healthy donor with one patient.

The rearranged segments are TRBV9 and TRBJ2-7; 11 bases in the middle match TRBD1. The specimen was Tregs from blood. This specimen's cell subset or site label, per the study, means: regulatory CD4+ T cells. The TCR comes from a woman between 35 and 50 years old with type 1 diabetes. For the CDR3, the sequence is CASSVGGQGEYYEQYF. The bases are TGTGCCAGCAGCGTAGGGGGACAGGGGGAATATTACGAGCAGTACTTC.